In its sample, the clone carrying this T cell receptor (beta chain) is medium-sized (0.01 to 0.1%). Its antigen is unidentified. CDR3 length: 16 residues. Germline V CDR1 and CDR2: MNHEY, SMNVEV (reference sequence). V lost 5 bases, J lost 4 bases, and 12 bases stayed unmatched. These data belong to a study of metastatic and nonmetastatic thyroid tumors. Study-level points and caveats: Benign nodules reportedly had significantly lower TCR beta diversity than malignant thyroid tumors in blood and tumor.

No treatment had been given to any patient before thyroid surgery. TCRdb used MiXCR to call clones anew from the PCR reads. The sample holds under 7,500 clones, around 30% seen once. The chain has TRBV27 and TRBJ1-1; TRBD1 matches at 8 bases. The sequenced sample was tumor tissue. The TCR originated in a female donor with papillary thyroid cancer or a benign thyroid nodule (not recorded which). Some clones in this sample may be carry-over from other donors' samples. CDR3 DNA sequence: TGTGCCAGCAGTAGACGGACAGGGTACAGTGGCACTGAAGCTTTCTTT. The encoded protein is CASSRRTGYSGTEAFF.